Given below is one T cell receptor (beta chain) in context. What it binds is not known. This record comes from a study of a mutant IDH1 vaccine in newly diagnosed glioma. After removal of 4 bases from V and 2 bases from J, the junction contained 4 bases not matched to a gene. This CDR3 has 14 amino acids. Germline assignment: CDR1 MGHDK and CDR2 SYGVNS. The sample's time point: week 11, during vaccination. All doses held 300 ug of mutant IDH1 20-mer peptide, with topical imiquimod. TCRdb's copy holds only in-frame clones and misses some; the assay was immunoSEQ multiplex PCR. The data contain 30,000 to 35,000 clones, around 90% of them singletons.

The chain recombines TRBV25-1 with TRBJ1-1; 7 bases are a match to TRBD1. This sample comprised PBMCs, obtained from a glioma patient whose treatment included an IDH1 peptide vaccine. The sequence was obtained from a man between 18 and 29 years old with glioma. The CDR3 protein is CASSGYRGNTEAFF. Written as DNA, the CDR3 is TGTGCCAGCAGTGGGTACAGGGGAAACACTGAAGCTTTCTTT.